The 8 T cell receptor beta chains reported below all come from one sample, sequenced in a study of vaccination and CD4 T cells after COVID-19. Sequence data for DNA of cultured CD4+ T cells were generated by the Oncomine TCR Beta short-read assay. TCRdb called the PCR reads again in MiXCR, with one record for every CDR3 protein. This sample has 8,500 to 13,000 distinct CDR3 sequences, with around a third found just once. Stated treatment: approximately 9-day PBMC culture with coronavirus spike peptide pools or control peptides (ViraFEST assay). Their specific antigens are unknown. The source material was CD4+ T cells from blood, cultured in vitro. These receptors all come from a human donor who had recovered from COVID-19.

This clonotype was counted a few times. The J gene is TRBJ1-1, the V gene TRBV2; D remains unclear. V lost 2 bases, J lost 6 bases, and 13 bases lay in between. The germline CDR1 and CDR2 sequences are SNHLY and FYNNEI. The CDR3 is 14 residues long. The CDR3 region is CASSELPDRAEAFF. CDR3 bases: TGTGCCAGCAGTGAACTACCCGATCGGGCTGAAGCTTTCTTT.

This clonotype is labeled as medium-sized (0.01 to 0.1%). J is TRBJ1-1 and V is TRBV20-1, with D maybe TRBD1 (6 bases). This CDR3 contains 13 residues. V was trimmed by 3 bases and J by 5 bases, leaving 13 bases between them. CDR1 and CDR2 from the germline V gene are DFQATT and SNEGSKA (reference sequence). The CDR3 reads CSARYGGTTEAFF. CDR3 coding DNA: TGCAGTGCTAGGTACGGGGGGACAACTGAAGCTTTCTTT.

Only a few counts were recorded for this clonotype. For the CDR3, the DNA is TGTGCCAGCTCACCGACAGGGAAGGGCACTGAAGCTTTCTTT. As protein: CASSPTGKGTEAFF. This chain links TRBV18 with TRBJ1-1; TRBD1 matches 7 bases. CDR3 length: 14 residues. V shed 3 bases and J 4 bases; nucleotides not matched to a gene: 5. CDR1 KGHSH and CDR2 LQKENI come from the germline V gene. Filled out from reference TRBV18 and TRBJ1-1, the complete variable domain reads NAGVMQNPRHLVRRRGQEARLRCSPMKGHSHVYWYRQLPEEGLKFMVYLQKENIIDESGMPKERFSAEFPKEGPSILRIQQVVRGDSAAYFCASSPTGKGTEAFFGQGTRLTVV.

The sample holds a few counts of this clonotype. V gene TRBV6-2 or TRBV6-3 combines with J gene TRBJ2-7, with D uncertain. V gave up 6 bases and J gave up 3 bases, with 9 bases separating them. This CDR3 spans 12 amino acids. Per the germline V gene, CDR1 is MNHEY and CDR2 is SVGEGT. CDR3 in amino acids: CASSQTYYEQYF. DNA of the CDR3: TGTGCCAGCAGCCAGACCTACTACGAGCAGTACTTC.

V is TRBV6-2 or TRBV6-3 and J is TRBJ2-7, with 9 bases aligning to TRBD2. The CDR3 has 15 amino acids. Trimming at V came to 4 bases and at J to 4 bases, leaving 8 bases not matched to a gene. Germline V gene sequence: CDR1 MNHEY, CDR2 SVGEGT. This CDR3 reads CASSSSGVARYEQYF. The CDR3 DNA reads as TGTGCCAGCAGTTCTAGCGGGGTTGCTCGGTACGAGCAGTACTTC.

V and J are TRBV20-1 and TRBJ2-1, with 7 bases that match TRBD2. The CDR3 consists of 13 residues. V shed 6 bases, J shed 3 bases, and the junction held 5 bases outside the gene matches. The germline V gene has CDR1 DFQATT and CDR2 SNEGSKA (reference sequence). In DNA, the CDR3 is TGCAGTGCCCAGCGGGGCTACTACAATGAGCAGTTCTTC. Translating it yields CSAQRGYYNEQFF.

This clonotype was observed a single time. As DNA, the CDR3 is TGTGCCAGCAGTCCTCGACAGCGGGGAGTAGGGGAGCAGTTCTTC. Its protein is CASSPRQRGVGEQFF. The chain has TRBV6-1 and TRBJ2-1; the match to TRBD2 covers 7 bases. Trimming removed 5 bases from V and 10 bases from J; junction bases left unmatched: 14. Germline lookup yields CDR1 MNHNS and CDR2 SASEGT. The CDR3 spans 15 residues.

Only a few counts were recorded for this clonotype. CDR3 sequence (DNA): TGTGCCAGCAGCACACGGACAGGTAGATCCACTGAAGCTTTCTTT. Translation gives CASSTRTGRSTEAFF. The J gene is TRBJ1-1, the V gene TRBV7-2, with TRBD1 identical over 7 bases. Germline CDR1 SGHTA, CDR2 FQGNSA. CDR3 size: 15 residues. With 5 bases clipped from V and 4 bases from J, the junction kept 10 bases outside the gene matches.